This T cell receptor (beta chain) originates from a study of vaccination effects on CD4 cells after COVID-19 (dated by TCRdb to the early 2020s). Notes on the research overall: Two doses of either the BNT162b2 or the mRNA-1273 mRNA SARS-CoV-2 vaccine were administered to participants. Altogether, some 11 COVID-19 convalescent patients and a handful of SARS-CoV-2-naive healthy vaccine recipients made up the full study. The Oncomine TCR Beta short-read assay on an Illumina iSeq 100 was used to sequence cultures from other donors in the study. In both COVID-19 convalescent patients and infection-naive vaccine recipients, the study compared SARS-CoV-2 spike-specific CD4+ TCR repertoires from before mRNA vaccination with those from after it. The paper as a whole reports these results and caveats: In healthy vaccine recipients, vaccine-induced clones were almost all SARS-CoV-2 mono-reactive, with only 1 of 255 being cross-reactive with common cold coronaviruses. The study was limited by a small number of convalescent patients and lacked early post-infection timepoints. Clones induced by infection and clones induced by vaccination both contracted markedly at late timepoints after vaccination, which fits with T cell responses waning over time.

Library construction relied on the immunoSEQ multiplex PCR assay. DNA from the cultured and isolated CD4+ T cells underwent TCR beta CDR3 sequencing. In the paper's pipeline: The analysis removed non-productive TCR sequences, trimmed reads to the CDR3 region, and retained only CDR3s that were 7 or more amino acids long. Antigen-specific clonotypes were identified with the MANAFEST web app by comparing expansion in peptide wells against reference cultures. For clones to be considered positive, expansion at FDR<0.05 versus reference and all other wells, an odds ratio above 5, and a frequency above 0.1% in two replicate wells were required. A clonotype was defined as cross-reactive if the clonotype was significantly expanded both in SARS-CoV-2 spike wells and in at least one common cold coronavirus spike condition. CDR3 similarity was assessed by Levenshtein distance with the stringdist R package, and unrooted trees were built with ape in R 3.6.1. TCRdb obtained this table from immuneACCESS and retained in-frame rearrangements with V and J assigned. These tables miss some clones; where compared with another copy, unresolved V genes account for less than half of the shortfall, and the remainder is unexplained. The DNA was the basis for D and trimming; V, J and clone size are from that table. The table for this sample lists about 41,000 clones; around 68% of them were counted only once. Of the sample, approximately 27% falls within the top ten clones.

From the cysteine up to the phenylalanine, the CDR3 has a length of 11 residues. CDR3 DNA is the only sequence kept; it has 33 bases, read in frame from the first base. The germline V gene (reference sequence) yields DFQATT for CDR1 and SNEGSKA for CDR2. To note about this clone: Its antigen is unknown. An end of the junction differs from the germline gene, which may be a read error.

In the ViraFEST assay, PBMC were stimulated with viral peptide pools, and TCR sequencing was then used to find antigen-specific CD4+ T cell clonotypes based on their expansion. After around 11 days of culture, CD4+ T cells were isolated with the EasySep CD4+ T cell isolation kit. None of the healthy vaccine recipients had a prior SARS-CoV-2 infection, which was confirmed by nucleocapsid antibody tests that came back negative both before and after vaccination. Two million PBMC per well were cultured in IMDM with around 5% human AB serum, about 9.4 IU/ml IL-2 and gentamicin, plus 10 ug/ml peptides. On days 3 and 7, half of the culture medium was replaced with fresh IL-2-containing medium. Unless noted otherwise, every peptide stimulation condition was grown in triplicate wells. Using Ficoll-Paque Plus gradient centrifugation, PBMC were separated from whole blood and then either used fresh or cryopreserved at -140C. The spike proteins of SARS-CoV-2 and of the common cold coronaviruses HCoV-NL63, HCoV-OC43 and HCoV-229E were spanned by overlapping peptide pools. The QIAamp micro DNA kit was used to extract genomic DNA from the cultured CD4+ T cells.

Sequenced material: CD4+ T cells from PBMCs cultured with HCoV-OC43 spike peptides, taken before COVID-19 vaccination. What this sample's cell subset or site label stands for: HCoV-OC43 spike overlapping peptide pool stimulation. The rearranged segments are TRBV20-1 and TRBJ1-2; 8 of the junction bases match TRBD1. This sequence was found in a human donor who received a COVID-19 vaccine. The CDR3 has the sequence CSVRGQGRDLF. Here is the DNA: TGCAGTGTCAGAGGACAGGGTAGGGATCTCTTC.